Listed below are T cell receptor beta chains from one sample, sequenced in a study of blood T cell repertoires in COVID-19. Here immunoSEQ multiplex PCR was the method, and the copy in TCRdb shows in-frame clones only, minus some. This table holds roughly 110,000 clones, 84% found once. Sequenced material: peripheral blood. Every receptor here comes from a woman in her thirties or forties with acute or convalescent COVID-19. Each CDR3 is given with its conserved first and last residue. Fields, in order: CDR3 protein, CDR3 DNA, clone size, J gene, V gene, D gene. D genes are given only for firm matches. A clone size is listed for some rows: how often the clone was seen (once, few, many), or a class if it is expanded.

CDR3aa: CASSRDREDGYTF
CDR3nt: TGTGCCAGCAGCCGTGACAGGGAAGATGGCTACACCTTC
abundance: few
j_gene: TRBJ1-2
v_gene: TRBV11-2
d_gene: TRBD1

CDR3aa: CAISESLNSPLHF
CDR3nt: TGTGCCATCAGTGAGTCCCTAAATTCACCCCTCCACTTT
abundance: -
j_gene: TRBJ1-6
v_gene: TRBV10-3
d_gene: -

CDR3aa: CASSPLGGTEAFF
CDR3nt: TGTGCCAGCTCACCACTCGGGGGTACTGAAGCTTTCTTT
abundance: -
j_gene: TRBJ1-1
v_gene: TRBV18
d_gene: -

CDR3aa: CASSLNRVAGELFF
CDR3nt: TGTGCCAGCTCATTGAACAGGGTTGCCGGGGAGCTGTTTTTT
abundance: -
j_gene: TRBJ2-2
v_gene: TRBV18
d_gene: -

CDR3aa: CASRGQGDTEAFF
CDR3nt: TGTGCCAGCCGAGGCCAGGGGGACACTGAAGCTTTCTTT
abundance: -
j_gene: TRBJ1-1
v_gene: TRBV6-4
d_gene: TRBD1

CDR3aa: CASSRGGGEAFF
CDR3nt: TGTGCCAGCAGTCGAGGGGGAGGGGAAGCTTTCTTT
abundance: -
j_gene: TRBJ1-1
v_gene: TRBV6-2/TRBV6-3
d_gene: -

CDR3aa: CASSLVTAGDTQYF
CDR3nt: TGTGCCAGCAGCTTGGTGACAGCTGGAGATACGCAGTATTTT
abundance: -
j_gene: TRBJ2-3
v_gene: TRBV5-5
d_gene: -

CDR3aa: CASSFSNEQFF
CDR3nt: TGTGCCAGCAGCTTTTCTAATGAGCAGTTCTTC
abundance: -
j_gene: TRBJ2-1
v_gene: TRBV11-2
d_gene: -

CDR3aa: CASSLDRGGDTQYF
CDR3nt: TGTGCCAGCAGCCTTGACAGGGGTGGAGATACGCAGTATTTT
abundance: -
j_gene: TRBJ2-3
v_gene: TRBV3-1/TRBV3-2
d_gene: TRBD1

CDR3aa: CASSFQRGGKETQYF
CDR3nt: TGTGCCAGCAGCTTCCAGCGGGGAGGAAAAGAGACCCAGTACTTC
abundance: -
j_gene: TRBJ2-5
v_gene: TRBV7-2
d_gene: TRBD2